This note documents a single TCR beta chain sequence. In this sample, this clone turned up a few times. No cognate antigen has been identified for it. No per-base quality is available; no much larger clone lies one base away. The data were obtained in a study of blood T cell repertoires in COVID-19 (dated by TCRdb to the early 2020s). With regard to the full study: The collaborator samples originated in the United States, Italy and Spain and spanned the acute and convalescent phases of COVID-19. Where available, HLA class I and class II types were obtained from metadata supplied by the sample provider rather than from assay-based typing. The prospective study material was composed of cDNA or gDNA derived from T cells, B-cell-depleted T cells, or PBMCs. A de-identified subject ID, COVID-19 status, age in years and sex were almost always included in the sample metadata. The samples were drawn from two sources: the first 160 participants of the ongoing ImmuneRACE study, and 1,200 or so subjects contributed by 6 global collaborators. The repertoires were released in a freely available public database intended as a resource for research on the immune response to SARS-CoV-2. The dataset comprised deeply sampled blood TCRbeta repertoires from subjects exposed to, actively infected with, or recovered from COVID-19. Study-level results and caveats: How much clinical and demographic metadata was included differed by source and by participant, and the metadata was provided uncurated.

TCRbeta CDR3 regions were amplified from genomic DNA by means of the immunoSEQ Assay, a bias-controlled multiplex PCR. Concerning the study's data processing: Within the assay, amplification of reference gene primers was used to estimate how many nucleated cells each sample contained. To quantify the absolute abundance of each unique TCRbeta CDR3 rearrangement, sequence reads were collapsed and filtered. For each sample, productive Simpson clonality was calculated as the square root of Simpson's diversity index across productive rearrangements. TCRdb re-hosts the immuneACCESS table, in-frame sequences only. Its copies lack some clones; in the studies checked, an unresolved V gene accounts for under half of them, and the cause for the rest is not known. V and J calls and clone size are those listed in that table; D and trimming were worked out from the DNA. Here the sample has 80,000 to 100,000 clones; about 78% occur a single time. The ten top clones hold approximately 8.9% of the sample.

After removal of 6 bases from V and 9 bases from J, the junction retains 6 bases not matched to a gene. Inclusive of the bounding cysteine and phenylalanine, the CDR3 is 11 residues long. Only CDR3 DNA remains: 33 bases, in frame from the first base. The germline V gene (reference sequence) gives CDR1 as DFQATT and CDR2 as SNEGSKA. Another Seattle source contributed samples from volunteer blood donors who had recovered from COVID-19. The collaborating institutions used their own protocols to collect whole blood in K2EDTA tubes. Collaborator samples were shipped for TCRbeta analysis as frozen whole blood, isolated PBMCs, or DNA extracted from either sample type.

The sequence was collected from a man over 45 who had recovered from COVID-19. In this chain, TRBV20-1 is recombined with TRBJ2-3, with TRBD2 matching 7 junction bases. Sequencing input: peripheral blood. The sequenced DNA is TGCAGTGCGGCCTGGCGGGAGACGCAGTATTTT. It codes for CSAAWRETQYF.